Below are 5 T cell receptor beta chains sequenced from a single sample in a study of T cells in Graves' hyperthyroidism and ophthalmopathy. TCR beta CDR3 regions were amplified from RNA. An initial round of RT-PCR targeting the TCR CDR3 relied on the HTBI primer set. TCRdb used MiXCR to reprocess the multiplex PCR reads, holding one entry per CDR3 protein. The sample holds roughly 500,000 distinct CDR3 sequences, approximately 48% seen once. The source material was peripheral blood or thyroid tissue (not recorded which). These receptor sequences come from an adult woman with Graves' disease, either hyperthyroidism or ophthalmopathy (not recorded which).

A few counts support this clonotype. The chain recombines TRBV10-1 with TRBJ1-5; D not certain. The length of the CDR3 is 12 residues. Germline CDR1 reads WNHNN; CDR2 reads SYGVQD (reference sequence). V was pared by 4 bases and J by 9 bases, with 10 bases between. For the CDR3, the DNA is TGCGCCAGCAGTGCAGGTTCTGGGCCCCAGCATTTT. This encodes CASSAGSGPQHF.

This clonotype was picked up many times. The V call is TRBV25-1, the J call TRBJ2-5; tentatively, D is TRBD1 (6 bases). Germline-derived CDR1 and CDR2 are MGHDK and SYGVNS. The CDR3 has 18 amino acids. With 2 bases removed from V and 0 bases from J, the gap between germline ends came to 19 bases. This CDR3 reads CASSEERWWGHNQETQYF. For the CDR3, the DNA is TGTGCCAGCAGTGAAGAACGCTGGTGGGGACACAACCAAGAGACCCAGTACTTC.

DNA for the CDR3: TGCAGCGTTGGCCGCAGGGGACAGAACACTGAAGCTTTCTTT. It specifies CSVGRRGQNTEAFF. The chain combines TRBV29-1 with TRBJ1-1; possibly TRBD1 for D (6 bases). Deletions cut 4 bases from V and 1 base from J, with 13 bases between. The germline CDR1 and CDR2 sequences are SQVTM and ANQGSEA. There are 14 residues in the CDR3.

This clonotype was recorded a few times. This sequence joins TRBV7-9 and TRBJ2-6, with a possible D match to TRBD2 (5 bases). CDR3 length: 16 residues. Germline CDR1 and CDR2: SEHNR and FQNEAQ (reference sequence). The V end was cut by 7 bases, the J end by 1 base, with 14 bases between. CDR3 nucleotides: TGTGCCAGCACCGGAGGCCGCTGGTCTGGGGCCAACGTCCTGACTTTC. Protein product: CASTGGRWSGANVLTF.

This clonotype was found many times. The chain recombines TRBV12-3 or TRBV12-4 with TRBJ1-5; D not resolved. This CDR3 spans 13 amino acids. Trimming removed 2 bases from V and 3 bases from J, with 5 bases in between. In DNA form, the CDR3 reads TGTGCCAGCAGTTTAACCTCCAATCAGCCCCAGCATTTT. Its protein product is CASSLTSNQPQHF.